This T cell receptor beta chain appears in the sequencing data of a study of blood T cell repertoires in COVID-19. About the research overall: The origin of the acute and convalescent COVID-19 samples was the United States, Italy and Spain. Sources were T cells, B-cell-depleted T cells, or PBMCs; the material itself was cDNA or gDNA.

In germline, CDR1 is MNHEY, CDR2 SMNVEV (reference sequence). This CDR3 is built from 17 residues. Between the trimmed V and J ends, which lost 5 bases and 3 bases, there was a span of 20 bases. Per the original methods: Amplification of reference gene primers provided the estimated nucleated cell counts. Assay used: immunoSEQ multiplex PCR; TCRdb lists only in-frame clones, some missing. V, J and clone size are those of that table, while D and trimming were read from the DNA. The table records 130,000 to 150,000 clones, roughly 88% of them present only once. This clone appeared once. The material sequenced was peripheral blood. V and J are TRBV27 and TRBJ2-1; D is possibly TRBD2 (6 bases). The sequence derives from a man aged 55 to 70 with active or convalescent COVID-19. The CDR3 coding sequence is TGTGCCAGCAGTCCCCAGCCCACCGGGACTGACTACAATGAGCAGTTCTTC. Translating it yields CASSPQPTGTDYNEQFF.